These 9 T cell receptor beta chains share one sample of origin, sequenced in a study of shared clonotypes between healthy human individuals. The data were produced by immunoSEQ multiplex PCR, yet TCRdb's version contains in-frame clones alone and is incomplete. The sample includes 2 million to 2.5 million clones, over 85% of them seen just once. Sequencing used naive CD4+ T cells from PBMCs. Indicated subset: CD45RA+ positively selected. These receptors came from a man younger than 35 in good health. Some clones in this sample may be carry-over from other donors' samples.

The chain links TRBV11-2 to TRBJ2-7, with a weak D call TRBD2 (5 bases). The CDR3 has 12 amino acids. CDR1 is SGHAT, CDR2 FQNNGV, per germline. V shed 1 base and J shed 6 bases, with 7 bases lying between them. Written as DNA, the CDR3 is TGTGCCAGCAGCTTAGGCCGGGGCGAGCAGTACTTC. The encoded protein is CASSLGRGEQYF. Complete variable domain (other parts from reference TRBV11-2 and TRBJ2-7): EAGVAQSPRYKIIEKRQSVAFWCNPISGHATLYWYQQILGQGPKLLIQFQNNGVVDDSQLPKDRFSAERLKGVDSTLKIQPAKLEDSAVYLCASSLGRGEQYFGPGTRLTVT.

DNA of the CDR3: TGTGCCAGCAGTCCATGGGACAGAACCTACGAGCAGTACTTC. Encoded protein: CASSPWDRTYEQYF. The rearrangement links TRBV27 to TRBJ2-7; 7 bases agree with TRBD1. Trimming took 5 bases from V and 2 from J; bases not matched to a gene: 6. CDR3 length equals 14 residues. Looked up from germline, CDR1 is MNHEY and CDR2 is SMNVEV (reference sequence).

As for this clone: A read error may account for a junction end that differs from germline. The chain links TRBV5-1 to TRBJ2-2; D ambiguous. Germline V gene data show CDR1 as SGHRS and CDR2 as YFSETQ. The CDR3 totals 13 residues. The CDR3 DNA is TGCGCCAGCAGGTTGGTGGTTTCCGGGGAGCTGTTTTTT. Its translation: CASRLVVSGELFF.

This clone showed up just once. The chain carries TRBV19 and TRBJ2-1; D ambiguous. The germline V and J ends were trimmed by 8 bases and 10 bases, with 6 bases remaining between them. The CDR3 totals 9 residues. Germline lookup yields CDR1 LNHDA and CDR2 SQIVND (reference sequence). CDR3 region: CASGQEQFF. CDR3 nucleotide sequence: TGTGCCAGTGGTCAAGAGCAGTTCTTC.

The chain employs TRBV7-3 and TRBJ2-1; TRBD2 is a possible D gene (7 bases). Germline CDR1 reads SGHTA; CDR2 reads FQGTGA. The CDR3 runs to 15 residues. The ends were cut back, 5 bases at V and 0 bases at J, with 11 bases in the middle. CDR3 loop: CASSLRGGSYNEQFF. The CDR3 DNA sequence: TGTGCCAGCAGCCTGAGGGGGGGCTCCTACAATGAGCAGTTCTTC.

The chain carries TRBV27 and TRBJ1-2; TRBD1 is a possible D gene (5 bases). V gave up 2 bases and J gave up 4 bases, with 11 bases separating them. The V gene's germline CDR1 is MNHEY and CDR2 SMNVEV (reference sequence). This CDR3 is 14 amino acids long. The CDR3 coding sequence is TGTGCCAGCAGTTTACGGGACGGACCCTATGGCTACACCTTC. This sequence encodes CASSLRDGPYGYTF.

The count of this clone is one. This chain uses TRBV10-2 with TRBJ1-5; D is unclear. The CDR3 is 13 amino acids. Trimming took off 4 bases at V and 4 bases at J, with 8 bases between the two ends. The germline gives CDR1 WSHSY, CDR2 SAAADI. The CDR3 loop is CASSVLENQPQHF. The CDR3 nucleotides read TGCGCCAGCAGTGTATTAGAGAATCAGCCCCAGCATTTT.

The chain carries TRBV2 and TRBJ1-5; D might be TRBD1 (6 bases). V shed 8 bases and J shed 14 bases, with 19 bases lying between them. The CDR3 spans 12 residues. Germline V gives CDR1 SNHLY, CDR2 FYNNEI. The CDR3 bases are TGTGCCAGCCTCGAAGCGGGGGGGCGGAAGCATTTT. As protein: CASLEAGGRKHF.

V and J are TRBV6-5 and TRBJ2-1; 10 bases fit TRBD1. V lost 0 bases to trimming and J lost 3 bases; unmatched junction nucleotides: 2. Germline CDR1 MNHEY, CDR2 SVGAGI. The CDR3 is made up of 16 amino acids. The CDR3 DNA is TGTGCCAGCAGTTACTCGGGACAGGGGCTCTACAATGAGCAGTTCTTC. This gives the protein CASSYSGQGLYNEQFF.